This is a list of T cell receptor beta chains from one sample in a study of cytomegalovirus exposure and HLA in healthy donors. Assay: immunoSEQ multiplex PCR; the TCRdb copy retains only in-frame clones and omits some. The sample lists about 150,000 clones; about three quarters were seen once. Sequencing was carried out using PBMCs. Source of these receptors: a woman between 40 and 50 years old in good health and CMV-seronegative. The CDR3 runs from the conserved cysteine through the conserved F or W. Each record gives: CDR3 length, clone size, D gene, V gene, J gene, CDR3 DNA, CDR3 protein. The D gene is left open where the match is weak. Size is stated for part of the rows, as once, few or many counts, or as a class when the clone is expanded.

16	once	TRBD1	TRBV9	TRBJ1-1	TGTGCCAGCAGCGTAGAAGGGGGGGACAGGGTCACTGAAGCTTTCTTT	CASSVEGGDRVTEAFF
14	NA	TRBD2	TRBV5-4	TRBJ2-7	TGTGCCAGCAGCCCACGGGGCGGGAGCTACGAGCAGTACTTC	CASSPRGGSYEQYF
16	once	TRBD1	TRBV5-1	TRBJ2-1	TGCGCCAGCAGCTCGGGACAGGCTAGCTCCTACAATGAGCAGTTCTTC	CASSSGQASSYNEQFF
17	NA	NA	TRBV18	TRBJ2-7	TGTGCCAGCTCACCAGGCGGGGGCCCCATCATCGCCTACGAGCAGTACTTC	CASSPGGGPIIAYEQYF
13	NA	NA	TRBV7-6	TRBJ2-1	TGTGCCAGCAGCTTGCACAGGGAGAATGAGCAGTTCTTC	CASSLHRENEQFF
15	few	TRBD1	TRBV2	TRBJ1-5	TGTGCCAGCACCTTGGACAGGGGAAGCAATCAGCCCCAGCATTTT	CASTLDRGSNQPQHF
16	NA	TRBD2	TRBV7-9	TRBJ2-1	TGTGCCAGCAGGACCGGACTAGCGGGGGCTTACAATGAGCAGTTCTTC	CASRTGLAGAYNEQFF
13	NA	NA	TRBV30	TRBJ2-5	TGTGCCTGGAGTGGGGCTCTTCAAGAGACCCAGTACTTC	CAWSGALQETQYF
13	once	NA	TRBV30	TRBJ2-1	TGTGCCTGGAGTGTTTGGCGGGACAATGAGCAGTTCTTC	CAWSVWRDNEQFF
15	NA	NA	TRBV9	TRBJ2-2	TGTGCCAGCAGCGTAGTTGGAGGGAACACCGGGGAGCTGTTTTTT	CASSVVGGNTGELFF
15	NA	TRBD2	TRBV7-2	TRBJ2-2	TGTGCCAGCAGCAGGGGACTACCGAACACCGGGGAGCTGTTTTTT	CASSRGLPNTGELFF
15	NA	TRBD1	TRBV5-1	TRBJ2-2	TGCGCCAGCAGCCCAGACAGGGGAGACACCGGGGAGCTGTTTTTT	CASSPDRGDTGELFF
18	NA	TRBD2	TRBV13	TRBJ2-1	TGTGCCAGCAGCATAACCGGGACTAGCGGGAGAAAGGATAATGAGCAGTTCTTC	CASSITGTSGRKDNEQFF
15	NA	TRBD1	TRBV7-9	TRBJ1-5	TGTGCCAGCAGCAGGGACAGACAAGGTGATCAGCCCCAGCATTTT	CASSRDRQGDQPQHF
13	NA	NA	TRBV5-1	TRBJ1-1	TGCGCCAGCAGCTTGGCGGTGAACACTGAAGCTTTCTTT	CASSLAVNTEAFF
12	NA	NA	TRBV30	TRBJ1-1	TGTGCCTGGAGCAGTCAGCGAACTGAAGCTTTCTTT	CAWSSQRTEAFF
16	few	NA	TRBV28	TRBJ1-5	TGTGCCAGCAGTCCAAACTCAGGGGTAATACGTCAGCCCCAGCATTTT	CASSPNSGVIRQPQHF
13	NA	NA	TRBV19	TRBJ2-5	TGTGCCAGTAGTATGCAGGGATTAGAGACCCAGTACTTC	CASSMQGLETQYF
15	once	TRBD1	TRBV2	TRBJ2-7	TGTGCCAGCCTAGAGGGGACAGGGGGCCTGTACGAGCAGTACTTC	CASLEGTGGLYEQYF
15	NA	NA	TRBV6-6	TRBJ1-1	TGTGCCAGCAGCAGCATGACCCGGGGGTACACTGAAGCTTTCTTT	CASSSMTRGYTEAFF
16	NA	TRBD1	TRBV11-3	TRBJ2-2	TGTGCCAGCAGCTCCCGGACAGGAACGAACACCGGGGAGCTGTTTTTT	CASSSRTGTNTGELFF
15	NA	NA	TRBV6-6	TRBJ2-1	TGTGCCAGCAGCCCCCAGGCGGGATGGTACAATGAGCAGTTCTTC	CASSPQAGWYNEQFF
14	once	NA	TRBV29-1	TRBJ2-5	TGCAGCGCCTCTATGGGGGGGCTCGGGGAGACCCAGTACTTC	CSASMGGLGETQYF
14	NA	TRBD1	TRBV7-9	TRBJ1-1	TGTGCCAGCAGCCCAAAGACAGGGGGCACTGAAGCTTTCTTT	CASSPKTGGTEAFF
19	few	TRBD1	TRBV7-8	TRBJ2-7	TGTGCCAGCAGCCTAGAGGATCGGGGTTGGGGGGACAGGGGTTACGAGCAGTACTTC	CASSLEDRGWGDRGYEQYF
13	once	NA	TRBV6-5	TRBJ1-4	TGTGCCAGCAGTTACTCGGGCGGGGAAAAACTGTTTTTT	CASSYSGGEKLFF
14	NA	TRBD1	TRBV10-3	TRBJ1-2	TGTGCCATCGGAGGGACAGGGAAGTACTATGGCTACACCTTC	CAIGGTGKYYGYTF
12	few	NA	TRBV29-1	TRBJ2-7	TGCAGCGTTCGTCCAGGGGGGAGCGAGCAGTACTTC	CSVRPGGSEQYF
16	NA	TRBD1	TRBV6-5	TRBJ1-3	TGTGCCAGCAGTTACTCAACAGGGGCGGGCGGAAACACCATATATTTT	CASSYSTGAGGNTIYF
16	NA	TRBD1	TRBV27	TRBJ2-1	TGTGCCAGCAGTTTGTACGGGACAGGCCTCTACAATGAGCAGTTCTTC	CASSLYGTGLYNEQFF
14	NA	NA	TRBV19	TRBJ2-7	TGTGCCAGTAGGCCGGGATCCCATTCGTACGAGCAGTACTTC	CASRPGSHSYEQYF
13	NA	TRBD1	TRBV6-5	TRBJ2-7	TGTGCCAGCAGCCCCGGACAGGGCAGAGGGCAGTACTTC	CASSPGQGRGQYF
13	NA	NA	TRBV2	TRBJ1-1	TGTGCCAGCAGGGGGAGGGGTAACACTGAAGCTTTCTTT	CASRGRGNTEAFF
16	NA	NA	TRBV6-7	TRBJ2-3	TGTGCCAGCAGTTACGTAGCGCCGATAAGGACAGATACGCAGTATTTT	CASSYVAPIRTDTQYF
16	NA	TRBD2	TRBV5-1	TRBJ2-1	TGCGCCAGCAGCAGGGGACTAGCGGGAGGATTCAATGAGCAGTTCTTC	CASSRGLAGGFNEQFF
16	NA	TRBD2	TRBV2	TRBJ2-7	TGTGCCAGCAAGAGGGCTAGCGGGGCTGGATCCTACGAGCAGTACTTC	CASKRASGAGSYEQYF
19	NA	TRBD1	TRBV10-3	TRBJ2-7	TGTGCCATCAGTGAACCCATCCGGGACAGGGGTATAGGTGTCTACGAGCAGTACTTC	CAISEPIRDRGIGVYEQYF
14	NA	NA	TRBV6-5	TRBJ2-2	TGTGCCAGCAGAACCTCGAGAGGCTACGGGGAGCTGTTTTTT	CASRTSRGYGELFF
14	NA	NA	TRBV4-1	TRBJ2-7	TGCGCCAGCGGCTACCGGGATCAGTCCTACGAGCAGTACTTC	CASGYRDQSYEQYF
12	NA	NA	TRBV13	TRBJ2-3	TGTGCCAGCGCCTGGGCCGAAGATACGCAGTATTTT	CASAWAEDTQYF
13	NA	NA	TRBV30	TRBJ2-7	TGTGCCTGGAGTGGGGGACTCGCCTACGAGCAGTACTTC	CAWSGGLAYEQYF
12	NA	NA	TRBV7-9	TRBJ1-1	TGTGCCAGCAGCCAACATGGCACTGAAGCTTTCTTT	CASSQHGTEAFF
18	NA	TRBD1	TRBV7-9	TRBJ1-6	TGTGCCAGCAGCCCGCCCCGTTCGGACAGGCCAGTAGGGTCACCCCTCCACTTT	CASSPPRSDRPVGSPLHF
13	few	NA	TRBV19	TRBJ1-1	TGTGCCAGTAGTAGATACATGAACACTGAAGCTTTCTTT	CASSRYMNTEAFF
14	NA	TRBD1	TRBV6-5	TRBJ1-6	TGTGCCAGCAGCACGGACAGGGGGCGATCACCCCTCCACTTT	CASSTDRGRSPLHF
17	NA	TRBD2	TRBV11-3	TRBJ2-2	TGTGCCAGCAGCTTAGAAACGGGACTAGCGGGAACCGGGGAGCTGTTTTTT	CASSLETGLAGTGELFF
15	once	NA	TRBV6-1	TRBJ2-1	TGTGCCAGCAGTGAATCGGGGGGCCTCTACAATGAGCAGTTCTTC	CASSESGGLYNEQFF
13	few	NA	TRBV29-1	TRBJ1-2	TGCAGCGTCGAACGTAAGGGGATCTATGGCTACACCTTC	CSVERKGIYGYTF
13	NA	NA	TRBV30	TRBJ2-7	TGTGCCTGGAGTGTAGAGGGCCCCTACGAGCAGTACTTC	CAWSVEGPYEQYF
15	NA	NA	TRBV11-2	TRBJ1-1	TGTGCCAGCAGCTTAGATCTTGGAGGGTACACTGAAGCTTTCTTT	CASSLDLGGYTEAFF
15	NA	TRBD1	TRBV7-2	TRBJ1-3	TGTGCCAGCAGCTTAGAAGGGGGCACGGGAAACACCATATATTTT	CASSLEGGTGNTIYF
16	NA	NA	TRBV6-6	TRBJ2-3	TGTGCCAGCACCCAGGACTCAATCCCGAAGGCAGATACGCAGTATTTT	CASTQDSIPKADTQYF
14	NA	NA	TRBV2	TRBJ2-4	TGTGCCAGCAGTGGTGGGGCGCGTAGAAACATTCAGTACTTC	CASSGGARRNIQYF